This T cell receptor (beta chain) was retrieved from a study of Ad26.COV2.S vaccination and SARS-CoV-2 variants. About the research overall: Dosing was one shot or two shots 56 days apart. Study-wide findings and caveats: Vaccine recipients surpassed placebo recipients in spike-specific TCR breadth. Recipients of either vaccine or placebo displayed similar breadth of non-spike TCRs.

Generated by immunoSEQ multiplex PCR, the TCRdb table keeps only in-frame clones and is missing some. The sample gives 380,000 or so clones, around 89% of which show up once; approximately 5% is in the top ten. The V end was cut by 1 base, the J end by 0 bases, with 10 bases between. Germline V CDR1 and CDR2: SGHRS, YFSETQ. This CDR3 has 15 residues. Details on this clone: The antigen is undetermined.

Treatment here: roughly 20 received Ad26.COV2.S at low or high dose, single or two shots; 5 received placebo; per-sample allocation not given. At day 63 after the first vaccine or placebo injection, samples were drawn. The donor was a Boston adult aged 18-55 years. This specimen was peripheral blood, taken in a trial of Ad26.COV2.S vaccine versus placebo. This sequence joins TRBV5-1 and TRBJ1-1; D unclear. The sequence was collected from a person between 18 and 65 years old who received the Ad26.COV2.S COVID-19 vaccine or a placebo. For the CDR3, the DNA is TGCGCCAGCAGCTTGTATTCTGGCATGAACACTGAAGCTTTCTTT. This translates into CASSLYSGMNTEAFF.